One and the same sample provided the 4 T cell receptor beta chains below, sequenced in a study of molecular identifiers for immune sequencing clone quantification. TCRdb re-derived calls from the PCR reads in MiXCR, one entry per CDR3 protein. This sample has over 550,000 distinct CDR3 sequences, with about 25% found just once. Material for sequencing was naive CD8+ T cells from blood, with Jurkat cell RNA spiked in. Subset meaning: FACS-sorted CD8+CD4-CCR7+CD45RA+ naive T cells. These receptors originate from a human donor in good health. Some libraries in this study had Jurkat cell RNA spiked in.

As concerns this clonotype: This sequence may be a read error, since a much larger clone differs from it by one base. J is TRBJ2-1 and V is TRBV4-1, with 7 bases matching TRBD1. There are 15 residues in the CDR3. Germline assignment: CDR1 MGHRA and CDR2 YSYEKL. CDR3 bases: TGCGCCAGCATCCAACAGGGGATATCCTACAATGAGCAGTTCTTC. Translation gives CASIQQGISYNEQFF.

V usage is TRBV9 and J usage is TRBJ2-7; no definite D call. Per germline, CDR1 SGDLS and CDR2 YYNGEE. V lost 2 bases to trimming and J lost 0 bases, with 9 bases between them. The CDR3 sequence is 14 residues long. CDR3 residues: CASSVAPSSYEQYF. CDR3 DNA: TGTGCCAGCAGCGTTGCCCCGAGCTCCTACGAGCAGTACTTC.

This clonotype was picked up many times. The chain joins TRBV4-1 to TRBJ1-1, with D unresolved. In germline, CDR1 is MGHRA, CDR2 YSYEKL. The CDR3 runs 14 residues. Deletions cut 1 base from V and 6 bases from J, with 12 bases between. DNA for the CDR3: TGCGCCAGCAGCCAAGGGTTTGGTGTCGCTGAAGCTTTCTTT. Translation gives CASSQGFGVAEAFF.

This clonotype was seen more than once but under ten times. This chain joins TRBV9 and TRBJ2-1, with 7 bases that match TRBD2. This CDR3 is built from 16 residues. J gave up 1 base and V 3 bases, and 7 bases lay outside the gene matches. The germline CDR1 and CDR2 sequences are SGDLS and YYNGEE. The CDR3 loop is CASSGRTSASYNEQFF. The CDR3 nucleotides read TGTGCCAGCAGCGGAAGAACTAGCGCGTCCTACAATGAGCAGTTCTTC.